A single sample is the source of the 15 T cell receptor beta chains below, sequenced in a study of vaccination effects on CD4 cells after COVID-19. Expansion with viral peptide pools was applied to antigen-specific CD4+ T cells by the ViraFEST assay prior to sequencing. Following culture for roughly 10 days, CD4+ T cells were isolated. BNT162b2 vaccine or mRNA-1273 vaccine was given to participants in two doses. No antigen is known for these receptors. Clones were read by immunoSEQ multiplex PCR, and TCRdb kept only the in-frame ones, dropping some. The sample consists of tens of thousands of clones, roughly four fifths of them appearing once. Sample: CD4+ T cells from PBMCs cultured with SARS-CoV-2 spike peptides, taken after COVID-19 vaccination. Receptors originate from a human donor who received a COVID-19 vaccine. Some clones in this sample may be carry-over from other donors' samples.

The gene calls are TRBV18 and TRBJ1-5, with 7 positions matching TRBD1. The CDR3 is 14 residues long. V was pared by 8 bases and J by 4 bases, with 8 bases of the junction left unmatched. The germline V gene encodes CDR1 KGHSH and CDR2 LQKENI. CDR3 region: CASTTQGGNQPQHF. The CDR3 DNA reads as TGTGCCAGCACGACCCAGGGGGGAAATCAGCCCCAGCATTTT.

J is TRBJ1-3 and V is TRBV5-1, with D possibly matching TRBD1 (6 bases). Trimming took 0 bases from V and 3 from J, leaving 13 bases between them. The CDR3 totals 16 residues. Germline V gives CDR1 SGHRS, CDR2 YFSETQ. The chain's CDR3 is CASSLVGARYGNTIYF. CDR3 nucleotide sequence: TGCGCCAGCAGCTTGGTGGGGGCGCGGTATGGAAACACCATATATTTT.

The chain carries TRBV14 and TRBJ2-3, with 10 bases aligning to TRBD2. J lost 3 bases, V lost 5 bases, and 11 bases had no gene match. The germline gives CDR1 SGHDN, CDR2 FVKESK. The CDR3 is made up of 17 amino acids. The chain's CDR3 is CASSVLGSGGITDTQYF. CDR3 in DNA: TGTGCCAGCAGCGTTCTGGGTAGCGGGGGGATAACAGATACGCAGTATTTT. The full variable domain, rest sourced from reference TRBV14 and TRBJ2-3, is EAGVTQFPSHSVIEKGQTVTLRCDPISGHDNLYWYRRVMGKEIKFLLHFVKESKQDESGMPNNRFLAERTGGTYSTLKVQPAELEDSGVYFCASSVLGSGGITDTQYFGPGTRLTVL.

The CDR3 spells CASSFFRDRATGELFF. DNA of the CDR3: TGCGCCAGCAGCTTCTTCCGGGACAGGGCCACCGGGGAGCTGTTTTTT. V is TRBV5-1 and J is TRBJ2-2, with 9 bases identical to TRBD1. The germline V gene encodes CDR1 SGHRS and CDR2 YFSETQ. With 2 bases clipped from V and 4 bases from J, the junction kept 6 bases outside the gene matches. This CDR3 has 16 amino acids.

The chain uses TRBV2 and TRBJ2-5; 11 bases match TRBD2. CDR3 length: 14 residues. The V gene's germline CDR1 is SNHLY and CDR2 FYNNEI. V lost 8 bases and J lost 5; bases outside the gene matches: 7. The CDR3 region is CASLPSGGRETQYF. CDR3 coding DNA: TGTGCCAGCCTCCCTAGCGGGGGGAGGGAGACCCAGTACTTC.

The rearrangement uses TRBV9 and TRBJ2-1; D perhaps matches TRBD2 (6 bases). Germline V gene lookup returns CDR1 SGDLS and CDR2 YYNGEE. Trimming shortened V by 7 bases and J by 0 bases, and 17 bases separated the two germline ends. This CDR3 has 16 residues. CDR3 bases: TGTGCCAGCCGTTCGGGACTTGCCAGCTCCTACAATGAGCAGTTCTTC. It codes for CASRSGLASSYNEQFF.

Only a few counts were recorded for this clone. The chain is built from TRBV18 and TRBJ1-1, with D hard to call. Trimming took off 3 bases at V and 4 bases at J, with 15 bases between the two ends. The CDR3 runs 15 residues. Germline CDR1 reads KGHSH; CDR2 reads LQKENI. The CDR3 DNA follows: TGTGCCAGCTCACCCCAACAAGATCAACCCACTGAAGCTTTCTTT. It codes for CASSPQQDQPTEAFF.

This chain connects TRBV2 to TRBJ1-5; D unresolved. This CDR3 has 15 amino acids. The V end was cut by 1 base, the J end by 6 bases, with 13 bases between. In germline, CDR1 is SNHLY, CDR2 FYNNEI. CDR3 in DNA: TGTGCCAGCAGTGAAGTAGGAGGGAAGGGTCAGCCCCAGCATTTT. Translation gives CASSEVGGKGQPQHF.

The chain carries TRBV7-3 and TRBJ2-3; no definite D call. The V end was cut by 2 bases, the J end by 4 bases, with 7 bases between. The CDR3 runs to 13 residues. Germline V gene sequence: CDR1 SGHTA, CDR2 FQGTGA. The CDR3: CASSLDRPDTQYF. The CDR3 coding sequence is TGTGCCAGCAGCTTAGACCGGCCAGATACGCAGTATTTT.

DNA of the CDR3: TGTGCCTGGAGTATGACTGGAAACACCATATATTTT. It codes for CAWSMTGNTIYF. The chain employs TRBV30 and TRBJ1-3; no reliable D call. Trimming removed 2 bases from V and 2 bases from J, with 4 bases in between. This CDR3 has 12 amino acids. Germline CDR1 GTSNPN, CDR2 SVGIG (reference sequence).

The CDR3 here is CASSFSPTTPNYGYTF. In DNA, the CDR3 is TGTGCCAGCAGTTTTTCCCCGACAACTCCTAACTATGGCTACACCTTC. The chain combines TRBV6-6 with TRBJ1-2; D not resolved. The CDR3 has 16 amino acids. The germline gives CDR1 MNHNY, CDR2 SVGAGI (reference sequence). V lost 4 bases and J 0 bases, leaving 15 bases between the germline ends.

The chain employs TRBV6-5 and TRBJ2-5; 10 bases match TRBD2. CDR1 and CDR2 (germline): MNHEY, SVGAGI. J was trimmed by 5 bases and V by 6 bases; bases with no gene match: 3. The CDR3 contains 13 residues. CDR3 residues: CASRNSGGETQYF. The CDR3 bases are TGTGCCAGCAGAAATAGCGGGGGGGAGACCCAGTACTTC.

V is TRBV7-3 and J is TRBJ2-1; 11 nucleotides line up with TRBD2. Germline-derived CDR1 and CDR2 are SGHTA and FQGTGA. Trimming at V came to 2 bases and at J to 7 bases, leaving 7 bases not matched to a gene. This CDR3 has 16 amino acids. The CDR3 reads CASSLDLAGGRNEQFF. In DNA, the CDR3 is TGTGCCAGCAGCTTAGATTTAGCGGGGGGGCGGAATGAGCAGTTCTTC.

The chain joins TRBV5-1 to TRBJ1-5; D remains unclear. Germline V lookup: CDR1 SGHRS, CDR2 YFSETQ. Trimming shortened V by 4 bases and J by 2 bases, and 13 bases separated the two germline ends. CDR3 length: 15 amino acids. The CDR3, as DNA: TGCGCCAGCAGCCCGGGTGGGGTGGGCAATCAGCCCCAGCATTTT. As protein: CASSPGGVGNQPQHF.

The J gene is TRBJ1-1, the V gene TRBV5-4; D call uncertain. CDR1 is SGHNT and CDR2 is YYREEE in the germline V gene (reference sequence). The CDR3 runs to 15 residues. Trimming removed 0 bases from V and 4 bases from J, with 13 bases in between. The CDR3, as DNA: TGTGCCAGCAGCTTGGGGGCTACTCCGCTCACTGAAGCTTTCTTT. Translated, it gives CASSLGATPLTEAFF.